The clone carrying this TCR beta chain appeared many times. Covering alpha and beta chains, TRAV- and TRBV-specific primers were used for the first-strand cDNA. TCRs were amplified for roughly 22 PCR cycles with a constant-region primer and V-primer adapter. TCRdb independently ran MiXCR on the reads; one entry per CDR3 protein. The sample lists 75,000 to 95,000 distinct CDR3 sequences; around 20% were seen once. These data come from a study of low-dose radiotherapy and immunotherapy resistance in tumors. About the study: Each fraction for Cohort 1 was 0.5 Gy, given every 2 weeks, and the total came to 6.5 Gy. Ipilimumab 1 mg/kg every six weeks, together with nivolumab 240 mg every two weeks, was given intravenously to patients.

Trimming cost V 5 bases and J 4 bases, with 14 bases left between them. CDR3 size: 14 residues. CDR1 is SGHNT and CDR2 is YENEEA in the germline V gene. Time point defined: after trial treatment. Treatment given: LDRT plus nivolumab, ipilimumab, low-dose cyclophosphamide and aspirin (RACIN trial). Sample: PBMCs, taken after low-dose radiotherapy plus immunotherapy. The sequence derives from a female donor with ovarian cancer. The chain carries TRBV11-3 and TRBJ2-5; weak D call: TRBD1 (6 bases). The CDR3, as DNA: TGTGCCAGCAGCCCCAACAGGGTGGGAGAGACCCAGTACTTC. Protein product: CASSPNRVGETQYF.